The sequence of this T cell receptor beta chain was determined in a study of T cells in Graves' hyperthyroidism and ophthalmopathy. V lost 3 bases to trimming and J lost 5 bases, with 12 bases between them. The germline V gene has CDR1 LGHNA and CDR2 YNFKEQ. This CDR3 region has 14 residues. TCR beta CDR3 region amplification was performed from RNA transcripts. Carried out on the TCR CDR3, a first-round RT-PCR used the HTBI primer set. TCRdb re-called the multiplex PCR reads with MiXCR, one entry per CDR3 protein. The profile shows a few hundred thousand distinct CDR3 sequences, about a sixth of them singletons. A note on this clonotype: What it binds is unknown.

It was uncontrolled infection, other autoimmune disease, pregnancy or lactation that excluded patients. Diagnosis relied on clinical symptoms, serum thyroxine and TRAb, thyroid ultrasound and orbital computed tomography. Fresh peripheral blood, approximately 10 ml, yielded the PBMCs. Findings and limits, study-wide: Prediction of ophthalmopathy progression came a median around 6 months pre-onset.

The TCR comes from a woman in her late teens or twenties with Graves' ophthalmopathy. The chain joins TRBV4-2 to TRBJ2-3; perhaps TRBD1 as D (5 bases). The sample consisted of blood. CDR3 sequence (DNA): TGTGCCAGCAGCCATGACAGCCAGGAAGATACGCAGTATTTT. Translated: CASSHDSQEDTQYF.